Sequencing of this T cell receptor beta chain was carried out in a study of OX40 agonist ivuxolimab in advanced cancers. Study overall: Dosing consisted of intravenous ivuxolimab at 0.01 to 10 mg/kg every 2 weeks.

About this clone: Its antigen is currently unknown.

Produced via immunoSEQ multiplex PCR; TCRdb's table is partial and in-frame only. This sample has 60,000 to 80,000 clones; roughly 89% occur once, and the top ten carry about an eighth. Findings and caveats of the study: Specificity for antigen went undetermined in the expanded peripheral T cells.

This sequence was found in an adult with an advanced solid tumor such as melanoma, head and neck, liver or kidney cancer. This material consisted of CD4+ or CD8+ T cells sorted from blood, taken in a trial of the OX40 agonist ivuxolimab.

In DNA, the CDR3 is TGCGCCAGCAGGTGGACAGGGGCCTACGAGCAGTACTTC. Its protein product is CASRWTGAYEQYF. This sequence joins TRBV5-1 and TRBJ2-7, with 9 bases fitting TRBD1. The CDR3 is 13 residues long. V lost 5 bases, J lost 2 bases, and 2 bases stayed unmatched. Germline V gene lookup returns CDR1 SGHRS and CDR2 YFSETQ. The full variable domain, with the rest looked up from reference TRBV5-1 and TRBJ2-7, is KAGVTQTPRYLIKTRGQQVTLSCSPISGHRSVSWYQQTPGQGLQFLFEYFSETQRNKGNFPGRFSGRQFSNSRSEMNVSTLELGDSALYLCASRWTGAYEQYFGPGTRLTVT.